This T cell receptor (beta chain) was observed in a study of CD8+ T cells in alopecia areata. The study, taken as a whole, reports: Lesional scalp exceeded normal scalp in clonality, especially in alopecia totalis/universalis. Among the top 100, expanded CD8+ clones, as well as scalp clonality, were significantly decreased by tofacitinib.

This clone has a single count. No antigen is known for it. The germline V gene encodes CDR1 GTSNPN and CDR2 SVGIG (reference sequence). This CDR3 comprises 14 residues. The trim removed 0 bases at V and 8 bases at J, leaving 9 bases unmatched. Treatment meaning: oral pan-JAK inhibitor, 5-10 mg twice daily. Extracted RNA was reverse transcribed into cDNA, the sequencing template. Data came from immunoSEQ multiplex PCR; TCRdb stores just in-frame clones and leaves some out. The table records 150,000 to 200,000 clones, around 64% of them present only once. The receptor comes from a human donor with alopecia areata. The chain combines TRBV30 with TRBJ1-2, with 7 bases fitting TRBD1. Sequenced material: CD4+ T cells sorted from blood, taken around week 49, from a patient treated with tofacitinib. The CDR3 bases are TGTGCCTGGAGTGTACCGGGTAACAGGGGAGGCTACACCTTC. Its translation is CAWSVPGNRGGYTF.